A single sample gave rise to the 16 T cell receptor beta chains below, sequenced in a study of blood T cell repertoires in COVID-19 (dated by TCRdb to about 2020). The method was the immunoSEQ multiplex PCR assay. TCRdb obtained this table from immuneACCESS and retained in-frame rearrangements with V and J assigned. These tables miss some clones; where compared with another copy, unresolved V genes account for less than half of the shortfall, and the remainder is unexplained. This sample gives 150,000 to 180,000 clones in total; under 85% of them show up just once. Around 0.63% of the sample is in the top ten clones. The sequencing sample was made of peripheral blood. The receptor set was obtained from a man between 60 and 75 years old with COVID-19, enrolled during active disease.

As DNA, the CDR3 is TGTGCCACCAGCGGGACGATCGGACAGGGGGCTACCACTGAAGCTTTCTTT. Translating it yields CATSGTIGQGATTEAFF. The chain combines TRBV15 with TRBJ1-1; the match to TRBD1 covers 11 bases. There are 17 residues in the CDR3. Germline V gene sequence: CDR1 LNHNV, CDR2 YYDKDF (reference sequence). V shed 5 bases, J shed 4 bases, and the junction held 12 bases outside the gene matches.

The chain combines TRBV6-5 with TRBJ1-2; 7 bases line up with TRBD1. The V segment lost 5 bases and the J segment 6 bases; nucleotides outside the gene matches: 6. The CDR3 has 13 amino acids. Germline CDR1 reads MNHEY; CDR2 reads SVGAGI. As DNA, the CDR3 is TGTGCCAGCAGTAGACCGCAGGGGGATGGCTACACCTTC. It is translated as CASSRPQGDGYTF.

J is TRBJ1-3 and V is TRBV6-5, with 7 bases matching TRBD1. The CDR3 contains 14 residues. Trimming took 5 bases from V and 2 from J; bases not matched to a gene: 3. Germline loops: CDR1 MNHEY, CDR2 SVGAGI. CDR3 DNA sequence: TGTGCCAGCAGTCCAGGGGGAACTGGAAACACCATATATTTT. Amino acids: CASSPGGTGNTIYF.

This rearrangement joins TRBV7-9 to TRBJ2-1, with D perhaps TRBD1 (7 bases). The ends were cut back, 5 bases at V and 5 bases at J, with 16 bases in the middle. This CDR3 has 15 amino acids. From germline, CDR1 is SEHNR and CDR2 FQNEAQ (reference sequence). The CDR3 reads CASSPMGGQNNEQFF. The DNA for the CDR3 is TGTGCCAGCAGCCCGATGGGGGGACAGAACAATGAGCAGTTCTTC.

The table lists this clone with a count of one. The chain recombines TRBV6-5 with TRBJ1-1; D is unresolved. The CDR3 sequence is 13 residues long. The germline V and J ends were trimmed by 0 bases and 11 bases, with 13 bases remaining between them. Germline lookup yields CDR1 MNHEY and CDR2 SVGAGI. The CDR3 DNA reads as TGTGCCAGCAGTTACTCAGCCGAAAGCCGGGCTTTCTTT. Protein: CASSYSAESRAFF.

This chain joins TRBV2 and TRBJ2-4; 12 bases are shared with TRBD2. The V gene end was trimmed by 6 bases and the J gene end by 0 bases; junction bases not matched to a gene: 6. This CDR3 has 17 residues. Germline lookup yields CDR1 SNHLY and CDR2 FYNNEI. CDR3 DNA sequence: TGTGCCAGCAGGAGGACTAGCGGGATGGTAGCCAAAAACATTCAGTACTTC. This gives the protein CASRRTSGMVAKNIQYF.

This chain links TRBV4-3 with TRBJ1-5; weak D call: TRBD1 (6 bases). CDR1 and CDR2 (germline): LGHNA, YSLEER. Trimming took 1 base from V and 2 from J, leaving 9 bases between them. CDR3 length equals 15 residues. CDR3 in amino acids: CASSQVHRGNQPQHF. The DNA for the CDR3 is TGCGCCAGCAGCCAAGTTCACAGGGGCAATCAGCCCCAGCATTTT.

The chain couples TRBV24-1 to TRBJ2-2, with D perhaps matching TRBD1 (6 bases). The CDR3 covers 15 residues. The germline V gene has CDR1 KGHDR and CDR2 SFDVKD. Trimming stripped 5 bases from V and 1 base from J, with 10 bases between. CDR3 sequence (DNA): TGTGCCACCAGTGGGGGGCCTGTGAACACCGGGGAGCTGTTTTTT. Translating it yields CATSGGPVNTGELFF.

The chain recombines TRBV2 with TRBJ1-5; maybe TRBD1 (6 bases). The CDR3 is 15 residues long. V shed 7 bases and J shed 1 base, with 14 bases lying between them. Germline V lookup: CDR1 SNHLY, CDR2 FYNNEI. CDR3 sequence: CASKGNGQSNQPQHF. The CDR3 DNA reads as TGTGCCAGCAAGGGGAACGGACAGAGCAATCAGCCCCAGCATTTT.

This rearrangement joins TRBV7-2 to TRBJ1-5, with unresolved D. V lost 5 bases and J 5 bases, leaving 16 bases between the germline ends. Per the germline V gene, CDR1 is SGHTA and CDR2 is FQGNSA. The CDR3 runs 15 residues. The DNA for the CDR3 is TGTGCCAGCAGCCCCGTAGCGGGGATATATCAGCCCCAGCATTTT. Translation: CASSPVAGIYQPQHF. Complete variable domain (other parts from reference TRBV7-2 and TRBJ1-5): GAGVSQSPSNKVTEKGKDVELRCDPISGHTALYWYRQSLGQGLEFLIYFQGNSAPDKSGLPSDRFSAERTGGSVSTLTIQRTQQEDSAVYLCASSPVAGIYQPQHFGDGTRLSIL.

The rearrangement uses TRBV5-1 and TRBJ1-5; D not certain. The germline CDR1 and CDR2 sequences are SGHRS and YFSETQ. V was clipped by 5 bases and J by 7 bases, with 13 bases between them. The CDR3 is 13 amino acids. This chain's CDR3 is CASSNGEGQPQHF. The CDR3 DNA is TGCGCCAGCAGTAACGGGGAGGGCCAGCCCCAGCATTTT.

This clone was observed a few times. The chain carries TRBV6-1 and TRBJ1-2; 7 bases match TRBD1. CDR3 size: 14 residues. Germline CDR1 and CDR2: MNHNS and SASEGT. V was clipped by 3 bases and J by 8 bases; unmatched bases: 9. The CDR3 protein is CASSESGTAGGYTF. For the CDR3, the DNA is TGTGCCAGCAGTGAGTCCGGGACAGCTGGCGGCTACACCTTC.

The rearrangement uses TRBV9 and TRBJ1-5; 10 positions match TRBD1. CDR1 is SGDLS, CDR2 YYNGEE, per germline. V lost 3 bases, J lost 5 bases, and 2 bases stayed unmatched. This CDR3 region has 14 residues. The CDR3 bases are TGTGCCAGCAGCGAGGGGACAGGGGATCAGCCCCAGCATTTT. The encoded protein is CASSEGTGDQPQHF.

The rearrangement joins TRBV28 to TRBJ1-5, with TRBD1 matching 11 bases. The CDR3 has 15 amino acids. CDR1 is MDHEN, CDR2 SYDVKM, per germline. After removal of 5 bases from V and 6 bases from J, the junction contained 6 bases not matched to a gene. CDR3 residues: CASSQGTGGGQPQHF. The CDR3 nucleotides read TGTGCCAGCAGTCAAGGGACAGGGGGGGGTCAGCCCCAGCATTTT.

The CDR3 nucleotides read TGCGCCAGCAGCTTCCTGGGGACTAGCGAGGTCGGTGAGCAGTTCTTC. Residues: CASSFLGTSEVGEQFF. The V gene is TRBV5-1, the J gene TRBJ2-1, with TRBD2 matching 10 bases. V trimming: 2 bases; J trimming: 9 bases; junction bases outside the gene matches: 11. The CDR3 is made up of 16 amino acids. Per the germline V gene, CDR1 is SGHRS and CDR2 is YFSETQ.

The genes are TRBV27 and TRBJ1-6, with D hard to call. Germline CDR1 is MNHEY and CDR2 is SMNVEV (reference sequence). This CDR3 contains 16 residues. Trimming took off 1 base at V and 9 bases at J, with 16 bases between the two ends. CDR3 region: CASSLFYDEGGSPLHF. CDR3 DNA sequence: TGTGCCAGCAGTTTATTTTATGATGAAGGAGGTTCACCCCTCCACTTT.